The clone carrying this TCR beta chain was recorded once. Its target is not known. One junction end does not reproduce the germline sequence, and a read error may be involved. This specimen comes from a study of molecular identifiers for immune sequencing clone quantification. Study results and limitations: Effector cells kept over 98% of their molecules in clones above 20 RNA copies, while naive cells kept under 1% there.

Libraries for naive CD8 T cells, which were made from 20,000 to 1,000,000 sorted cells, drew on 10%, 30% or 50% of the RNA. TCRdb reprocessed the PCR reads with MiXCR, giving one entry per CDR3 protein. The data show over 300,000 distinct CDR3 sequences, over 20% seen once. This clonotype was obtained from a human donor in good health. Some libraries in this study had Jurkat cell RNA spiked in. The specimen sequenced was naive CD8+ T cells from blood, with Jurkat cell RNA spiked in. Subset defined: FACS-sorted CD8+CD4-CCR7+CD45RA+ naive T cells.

CDR3 residues: CASNQVKTGRTEAFF. CDR3 in DNA: TGTGCCAGCAACCAAGTGAAGACAGGGAGGACTGAAGCTTTCTTT. V usage is TRBV14 and J usage is TRBJ1-1; 7 nucleotides agree with TRBD1. Germline V lookup: CDR1 SGHDN, CDR2 FVKESK. The CDR3 covers 15 residues.